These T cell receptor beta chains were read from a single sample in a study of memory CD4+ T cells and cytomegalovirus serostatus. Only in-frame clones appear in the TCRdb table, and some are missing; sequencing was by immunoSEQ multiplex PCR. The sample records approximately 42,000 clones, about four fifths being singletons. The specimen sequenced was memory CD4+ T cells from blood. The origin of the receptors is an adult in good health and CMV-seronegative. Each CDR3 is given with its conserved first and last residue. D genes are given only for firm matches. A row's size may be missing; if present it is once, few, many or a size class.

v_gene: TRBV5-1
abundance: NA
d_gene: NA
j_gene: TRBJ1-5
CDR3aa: CASSVGGTNQPQHF
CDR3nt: TGCGCCAGCAGCGTCGGGGGGACAAATCAGCCCCAGCATTTT

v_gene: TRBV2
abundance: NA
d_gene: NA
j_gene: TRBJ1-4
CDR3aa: CASSPDRTFNEKLFF
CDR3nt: TGTGCCAGCAGTCCTGACAGAACCTTTAATGAAAAACTGTTTTTT

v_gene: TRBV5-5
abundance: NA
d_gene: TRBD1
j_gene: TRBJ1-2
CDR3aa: CASSSTGRYGYTF
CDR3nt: TGTGCCAGCAGCTCGACAGGGCGCTATGGCTACACCTTC

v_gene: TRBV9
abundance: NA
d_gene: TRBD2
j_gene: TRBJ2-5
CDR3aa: CASSVSTSGSQETQYF
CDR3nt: TGTGCCAGCAGCGTTTCGACTAGCGGGTCTCAAGAGACCCAGTACTTC

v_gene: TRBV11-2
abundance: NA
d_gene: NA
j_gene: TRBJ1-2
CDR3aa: CASSFTRLDGYTF
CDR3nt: TGTGCCAGCAGCTTCACTCGCCTTGATGGCTACACCTTC

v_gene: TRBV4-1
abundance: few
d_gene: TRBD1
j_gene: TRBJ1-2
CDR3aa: CASSQTGYYGYTF
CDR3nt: TGCGCCAGCAGCCAGACAGGGTACTATGGCTACACCTTC

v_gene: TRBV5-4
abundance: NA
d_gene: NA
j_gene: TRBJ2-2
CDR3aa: CASSFVTGELFF
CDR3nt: TGTGCCAGCAGCTTTGTCACCGGGGAGCTGTTTTTT

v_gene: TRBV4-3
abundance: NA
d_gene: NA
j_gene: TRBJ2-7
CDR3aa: CASSQDVGPSSYEQYF
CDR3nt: TGCGCCAGCAGCCAAGATGTGGGGCCCAGCTCCTACGAGCAGTACTTC

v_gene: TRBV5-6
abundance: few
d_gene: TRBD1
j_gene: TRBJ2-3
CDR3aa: CASSSGQSTDTQYF
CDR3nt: TGTGCCAGCAGCTCGGGACAGAGCACAGATACGCAGTATTTT

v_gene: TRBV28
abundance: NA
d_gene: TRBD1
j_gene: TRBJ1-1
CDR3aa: CASSPPGQKNTEAFF
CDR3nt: TGTGCCAGCAGTCCGCCGGGACAGAAGAACACTGAAGCTTTCTTT

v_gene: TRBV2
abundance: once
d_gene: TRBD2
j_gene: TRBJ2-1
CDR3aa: CASSEEASGLNEQFF
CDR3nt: TGTGCCAGCAGTGAAGAGGCTAGCGGGTTGAATGAGCAGTTCTTC

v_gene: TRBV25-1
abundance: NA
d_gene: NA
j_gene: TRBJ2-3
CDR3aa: CASSGEQGGWKDTQYF
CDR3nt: TGTGCCAGCAGTGGGGAACAGGGTGGGTGGAAAGATACGCAGTATTTT

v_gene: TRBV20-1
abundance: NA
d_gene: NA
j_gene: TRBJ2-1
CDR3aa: CSASWDNEQFF
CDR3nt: TGCAGTGCTAGTTGGGACAATGAGCAGTTCTTC

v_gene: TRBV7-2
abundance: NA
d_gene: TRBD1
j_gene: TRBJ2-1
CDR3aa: CASSVTGGSYNEQFF
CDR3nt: TGTGCCAGCAGCGTGACAGGGGGCTCCTACAATGAGCAGTTCTTC

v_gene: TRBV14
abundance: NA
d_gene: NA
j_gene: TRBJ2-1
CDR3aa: CASSQVSTNNEQFF
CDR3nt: TGTGCCAGCAGCCAAGTTTCCACCAACAATGAGCAGTTCTTC

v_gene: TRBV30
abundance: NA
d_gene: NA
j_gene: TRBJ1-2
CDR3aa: CAWSVGRNYGYTF
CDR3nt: TGTGCCTGGAGTGTAGGGCGGAACTATGGCTACACCTTC

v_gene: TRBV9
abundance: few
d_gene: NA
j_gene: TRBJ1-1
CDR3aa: CASSVVGRDTEAFF
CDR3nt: TGTGCCAGCAGCGTAGTCGGCAGGGACACTGAAGCTTTCTTT

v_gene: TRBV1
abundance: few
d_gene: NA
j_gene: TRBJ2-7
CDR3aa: CTSSHPGTVRSYEQYF
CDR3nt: TGCACCAGCAGCCACCCAGGTACGGTGCGGTCCTACGAGCAGTACTTC

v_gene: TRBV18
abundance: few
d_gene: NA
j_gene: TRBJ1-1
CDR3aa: CASSPGGRMNTEAFF
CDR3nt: TGTGCCAGCTCACCGGGGGGGCGTATGAACACTGAAGCTTTCTTT

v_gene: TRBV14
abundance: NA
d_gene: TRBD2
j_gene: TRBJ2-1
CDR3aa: CASSQTSWLFF
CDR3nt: TGTGCCAGCAGCCAGACTAGCTGGCTGTTCTTC

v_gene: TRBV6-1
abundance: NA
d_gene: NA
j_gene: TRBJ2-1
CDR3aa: CASSEHLDPSSYNEQFF
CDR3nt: TGTGCCAGCAGTGAACACCTCGACCCCAGCTCCTACAATGAGCAGTTCTTC

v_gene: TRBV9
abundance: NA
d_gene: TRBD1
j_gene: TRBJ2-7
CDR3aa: CASSDRTGNFGEQYF
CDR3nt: TGTGCCAGCAGCGACCGGACAGGGAATTTTGGAGAGCAGTACTTC

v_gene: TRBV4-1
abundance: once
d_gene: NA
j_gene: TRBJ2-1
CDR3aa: CASSQASSGISEQFF
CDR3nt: TGCGCCAGCAGCCAAGCTTCTTCCGGGATCAGTGAGCAGTTCTTC

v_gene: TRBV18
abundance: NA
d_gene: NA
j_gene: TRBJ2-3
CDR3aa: CASSPTSSSTDTQYF
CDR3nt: TGTGCCAGCTCACCCACTTCCTCTAGCACAGATACGCAGTATTTT